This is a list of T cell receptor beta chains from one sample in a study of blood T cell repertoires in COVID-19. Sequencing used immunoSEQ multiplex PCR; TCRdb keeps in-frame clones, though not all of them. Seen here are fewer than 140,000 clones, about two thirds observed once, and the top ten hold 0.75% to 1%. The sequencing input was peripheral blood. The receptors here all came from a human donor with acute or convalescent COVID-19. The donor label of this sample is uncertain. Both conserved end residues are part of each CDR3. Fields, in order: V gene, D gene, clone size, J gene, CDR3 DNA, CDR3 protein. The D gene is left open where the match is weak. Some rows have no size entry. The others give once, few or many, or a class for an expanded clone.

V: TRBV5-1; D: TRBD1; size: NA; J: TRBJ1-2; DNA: TGCGCCAGCAGCTTACAGGGGCGGGATAATGGCTACACCTTC; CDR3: CASSLQGRDNGYTF
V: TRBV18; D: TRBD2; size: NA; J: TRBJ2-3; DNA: TGTGCCAGCTACCGGGGAGGGGCCACAGATACGCAGTATTTT; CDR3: CASYRGGATDTQYF
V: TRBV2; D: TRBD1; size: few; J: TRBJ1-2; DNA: TGTGCCAGCAATCCGGGACAGGGGAGGCTTGGCTACACCTTC; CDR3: CASNPGQGRLGYTF
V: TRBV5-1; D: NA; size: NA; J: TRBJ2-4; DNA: TGCGCCAGCAGCCCATCCAAGGGGAACATTCAGTACTTC; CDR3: CASSPSKGNIQYF
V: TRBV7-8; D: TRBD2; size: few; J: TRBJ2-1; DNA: TGTGCCAGCATCAGACTAGCGGGGGGGTTTGAGCAGTTCTTC; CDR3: CASIRLAGGFEQFF
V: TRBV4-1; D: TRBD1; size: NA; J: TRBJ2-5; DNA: TGCGCCAGCAGCCAAGATATGAGGGGGCGGCGGGAGACCCAGTACTTC; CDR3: CASSQDMRGRRETQYF
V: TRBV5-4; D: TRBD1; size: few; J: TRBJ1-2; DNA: TGTGCCAGCACCTGGGACAGCCTCTATGGCTACACCTTC; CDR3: CASTWDSLYGYTF
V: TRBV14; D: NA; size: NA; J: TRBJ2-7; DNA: TGTGCCAGCAGCCAAGCCTCCCTACAGACCTACGAGCAGTACTTC; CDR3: CASSQASLQTYEQYF
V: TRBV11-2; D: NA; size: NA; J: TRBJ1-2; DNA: TGTGCCAGCAGCGCAGGTCAGGGGACCTATGGCTACACCTTC; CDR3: CASSAGQGTYGYTF
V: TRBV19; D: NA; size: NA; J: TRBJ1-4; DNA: TGTGCCAGTAGTATTGGAGGGGCCAAGAATGAAAAACTGTTTTTT; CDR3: CASSIGGAKNEKLFF
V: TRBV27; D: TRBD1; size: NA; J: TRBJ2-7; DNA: TGTGCCAGCAGTTCGGGACAGGGCTACGAGCAGTACTTC; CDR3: CASSSGQGYEQYF
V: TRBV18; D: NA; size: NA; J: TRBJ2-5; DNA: TGTGCCAGCTCAGCCAGGGACTGGAAAGAGACCCAGTACTTC; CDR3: CASSARDWKETQYF
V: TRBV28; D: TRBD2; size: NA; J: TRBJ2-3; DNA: TGTGCCAGCAGTTCACCATTGGGTATAGCGGGGCACAGCACAGATACGCAGTATTTT; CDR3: CASSSPLGIAGHSTDTQYF
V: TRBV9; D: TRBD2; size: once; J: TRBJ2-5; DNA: TGTGCCAGCACCGTCTCGGCTAGCGGGGGGGAGACCCAGTACTTC; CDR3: CASTVSASGGETQYF
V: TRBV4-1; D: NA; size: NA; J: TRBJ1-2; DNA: TGCGCCAGCAGCCAAGAAGTGGTAGTGTATGGCTACACCTTC; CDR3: CASSQEVVVYGYTF
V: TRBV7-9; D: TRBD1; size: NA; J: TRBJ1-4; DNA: TGTGCCAGCAGCCTTTCGGGACAGGGCTTCGAAAAACTGTTTTTT; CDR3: CASSLSGQGFEKLFF
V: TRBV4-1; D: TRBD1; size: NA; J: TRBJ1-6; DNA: TGCGCCAGCAGCCAAGATAGCCCAGGGGGCAATAATTCACCCCTCCACTTT; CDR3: CASSQDSPGGNNSPLHF
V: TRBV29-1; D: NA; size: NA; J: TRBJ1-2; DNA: TGCAGCGCTGACGCAACAGGGCCGGGGTATGGCTACACCTTC; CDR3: CSADATGPGYGYTF
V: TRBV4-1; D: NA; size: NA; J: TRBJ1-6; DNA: TGCGCCAGCAGTACCCAAGAGGGGGTACACTCACCCCTCCACTTT; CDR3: CASSTQEGVHSPLHF
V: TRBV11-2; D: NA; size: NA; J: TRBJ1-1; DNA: TGTGCCAGCAGCTTACAACGTGGAGGTGAAGCTTTCTTT; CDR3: CASSLQRGGEAFF
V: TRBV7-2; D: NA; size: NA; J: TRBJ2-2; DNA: TGTGCCAGCAGCTTAACAAGAGGGGGCACCGGGGAGCTGTTTTTT; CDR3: CASSLTRGGTGELFF
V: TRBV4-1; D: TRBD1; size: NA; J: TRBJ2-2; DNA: TGCGCCAGCAGCCAAGACTTGGCCGGGACAGGGCACACCGGGGAGCTGTTTTTT; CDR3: CASSQDLAGTGHTGELFF
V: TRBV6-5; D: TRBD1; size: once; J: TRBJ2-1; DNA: TGTGCCAGCAGGTACCGGACAGGGTCCTACAATGAGCAGTTCTTC; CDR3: CASRYRTGSYNEQFF
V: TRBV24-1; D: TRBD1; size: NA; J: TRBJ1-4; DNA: TGTGCCACCAGTGATTCGAGAGGGACAGGGTATGAAAAACTGTTTTTT; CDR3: CATSDSRGTGYEKLFF
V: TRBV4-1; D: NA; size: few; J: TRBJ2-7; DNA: TGCGCCAGCAGCCTTGACCGGGGTGACTTCTACGAGCAGTACTTC; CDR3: CASSLDRGDFYEQYF
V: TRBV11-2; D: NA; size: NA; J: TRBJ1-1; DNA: TGTGCCAGCAGCCGCGGCAGGGGCGTCGGCACTGAAGCTTTCTTT; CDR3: CASSRGRGVGTEAFF
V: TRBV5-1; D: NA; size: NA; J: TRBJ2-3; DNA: TGCGCCAGTCAGGACACCTACACAGATACGCAGTATTTT; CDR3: CASQDTYTDTQYF
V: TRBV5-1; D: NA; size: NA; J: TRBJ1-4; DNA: TGCGCCAGCAGCTTCGGAGGGGCGGTAACTAATGAAAAACTGTTTTTT; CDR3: CASSFGGAVTNEKLFF
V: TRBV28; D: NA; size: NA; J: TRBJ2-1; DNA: TGTGCCAGCAGCGCTCCTGGACAGCCACCTGAGCAGTTCTTC; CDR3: CASSAPGQPPEQFF
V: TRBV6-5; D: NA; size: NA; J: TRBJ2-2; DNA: TGTGCCAGCAGTACCGTACAGGGTGACACCGGGGAGCTGTTTTTT; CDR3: CASSTVQGDTGELFF
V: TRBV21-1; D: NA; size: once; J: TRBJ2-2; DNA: TGTGCCAGCAGCCCTCTGGGACAGACGAACACCGGGGAGCTGTTTTTT; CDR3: CASSPLGQTNTGELFF
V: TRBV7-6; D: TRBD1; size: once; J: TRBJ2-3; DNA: TGTGCCAGCAGAAAGGACAGGGGGCCTGAAGATACGCAGTATTTT; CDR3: CASRKDRGPEDTQYF
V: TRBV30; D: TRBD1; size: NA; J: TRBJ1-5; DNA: TGTGCCTGGAGTGCCCCGGGACAGGGGCTGTCGGGGCAGCCCCAGCATTTT; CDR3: CAWSAPGQGLSGQPQHF
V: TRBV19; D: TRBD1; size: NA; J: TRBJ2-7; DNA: TGTGCCAGAAGACCGGGACAGGGCAACGAGCAGTACTTC; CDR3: CARRPGQGNEQYF
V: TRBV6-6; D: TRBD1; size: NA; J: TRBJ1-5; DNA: TGTGCCAGCAGTTACTCGGAGGGGACAGGGGATCAGCCCCAGCATTTT; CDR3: CASSYSEGTGDQPQHF
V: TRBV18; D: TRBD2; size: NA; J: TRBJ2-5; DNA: TGTGCCAGCTCACCACCCGGACTAGCGGGGTCGGGTGAGACCCAGTACTTC; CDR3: CASSPPGLAGSGETQYF
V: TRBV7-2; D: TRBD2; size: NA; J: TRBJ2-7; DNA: TGTGCCAGCAGCTTAGGGGGACTAGCGGGGGTCTACGAGCAGTACTTC; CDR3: CASSLGGLAGVYEQYF
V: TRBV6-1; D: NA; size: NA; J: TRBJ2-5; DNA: TGTGCCAGCAACACAGGGAGAGAGACCCAGTACTTC; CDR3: CASNTGRETQYF
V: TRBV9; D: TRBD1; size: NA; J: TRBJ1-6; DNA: TGTGCCAGCACCCCCGGGACAGGGAGTTCACCCCTCCACTTT; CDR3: CASTPGTGSSPLHF
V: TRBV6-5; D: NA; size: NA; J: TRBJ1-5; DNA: TGTGCCGCCGGGTTCAATCAGCCCCAGCATTTT; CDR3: CAAGFNQPQHF
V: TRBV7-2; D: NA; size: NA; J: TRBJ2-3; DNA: TGTGCCAGCAGCTTAAGTTCACAGGGATACACAGATACGCAGTATTTT; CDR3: CASSLSSQGYTDTQYF
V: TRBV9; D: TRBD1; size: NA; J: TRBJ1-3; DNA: TGTGCCAGCAGCGCCAGACAGGGGGCAAGAATCTCTGGAAACACCATATATTTT; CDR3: CASSARQGARISGNTIYF
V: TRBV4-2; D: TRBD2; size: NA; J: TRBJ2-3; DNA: TGTGCCAGCAGCCAAGAATGGCTAGCGGCAGATACGCAGTATTTT; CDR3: CASSQEWLAADTQYF
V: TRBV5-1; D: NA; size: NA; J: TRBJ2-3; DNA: TGCGCCAGCAGCTTGGAGGTCGGAGGCACAGATACGCAGTATTTT; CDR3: CASSLEVGGTDTQYF
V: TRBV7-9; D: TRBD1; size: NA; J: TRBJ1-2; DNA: TGTGCCAGCAGCTCCCAGGGGGTGGTCTATGGCTACACCTTC; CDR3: CASSSQGVVYGYTF
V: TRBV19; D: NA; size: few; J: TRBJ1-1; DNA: TGTGCCAGTAGTATAGCAGGGGCCACTGAAGCTTTCTTT; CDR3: CASSIAGATEAFF